The TCR beta chain described here comes from a study of shared clonotypes between healthy human individuals. In this sample, this clone turned up once. Germline V lookup: CDR1 MNHEY, CDR2 SVGAGI. The V and J ends lost 0 bases and 0 bases respectively, with 11 bases between them. CDR3 length: 16 residues. The method was immunoSEQ multiplex PCR; TCRdb's version includes in-frame clones alone and lacks a portion of them. The table has some 700,000 clones, roughly 88% seen once; the top ten hold about a third. The TCR comes from a young man in good health. Some clones in this sample may be carry-over from other donors' samples. The V and J genes are TRBV6-5 and TRBJ2-5, with D hard to call. Sequences were obtained from memory CD8+ T cells from PBMCs. Subset defined: CD45RO+ cells pooled with CCR7-negative TemRA cells. The CDR3 DNA reads as TGTGCCAGCAGTTACTCGGGTGAGCGCTACCAAGAGACCCAGTACTTC. Translation: CASSYSGERYQETQYF.